This T cell receptor (beta chain) emerged from a study of cytomegalovirus exposure and HLA in healthy donors. Study observations and caveats: In vitro confirmation showed three CMV-associated chains to be CMV antigen specific.

In the case of this clone: The antigen remains unidentified. The same CDR3 arises from other DNA sequences in this sample as well.

Germline V CDR1 and CDR2: MNHNS, SASEGT. This CDR3 contains 12 residues. The germline V and J ends were trimmed by 2 bases and 4 bases, with 6 bases remaining between them. The PCR was carried out with 60 Vbeta primers and 13 Jbeta primers. The protocol was immunoSEQ multiplex PCR, while the TCRdb copy is restricted to in-frame clones and leaves out a portion. Here the sample spans about 160,000 clones, roughly 65% being singletons. The sample consisted of PBMCs. This chain connects TRBV6-1 to TRBJ2-7; TRBD2 is a possible D gene (5 bases). The clonotype comes from a man between 18 and 29 years old in good health and CMV-seropositive. CDR3 DNA: TGTGCCAGCAGTGAACGAGGGTACGAGCAGTACGTC. Residues: CASSERGYEQYV.